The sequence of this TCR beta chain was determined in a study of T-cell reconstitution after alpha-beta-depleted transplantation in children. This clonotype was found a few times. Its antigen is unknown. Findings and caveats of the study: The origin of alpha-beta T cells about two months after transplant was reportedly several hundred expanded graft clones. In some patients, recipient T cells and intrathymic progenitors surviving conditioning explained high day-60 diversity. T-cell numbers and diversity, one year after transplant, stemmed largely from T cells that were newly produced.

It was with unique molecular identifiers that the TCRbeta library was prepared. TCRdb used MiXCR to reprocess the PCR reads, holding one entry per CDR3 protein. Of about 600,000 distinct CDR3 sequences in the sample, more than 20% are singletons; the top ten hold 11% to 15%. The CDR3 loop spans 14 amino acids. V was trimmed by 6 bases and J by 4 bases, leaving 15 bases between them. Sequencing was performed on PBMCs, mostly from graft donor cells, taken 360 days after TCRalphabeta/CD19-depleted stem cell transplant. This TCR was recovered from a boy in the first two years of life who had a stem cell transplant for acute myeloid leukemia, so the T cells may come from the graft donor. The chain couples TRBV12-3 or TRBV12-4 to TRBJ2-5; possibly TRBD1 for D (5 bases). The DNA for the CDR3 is TGTGCCAGCAGCCCCGACAGCCCTGGAGAGACCCAGTACTTC. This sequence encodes CASSPDSPGETQYF.